This T cell receptor beta chain derives from a study of T-cell memory formation after mild COVID-19. The CDR3 runs to 17 residues. Germline V lookup: CDR1 SGHRS, CDR2 YFSETQ. V shed 3 bases and J 2 bases; nucleotides not matched to a gene: 11. TCRdb called the 5' RACE reads again in MiXCR, with one record for every CDR3 protein. The table shows roughly 560,000 distinct CDR3 sequences, with about a fifth occurring only once. The sample consisted of PBMCs or a T cell subset sorted from them (not recorded which). The clonotype comes from an adult woman who had mild COVID-19 (a few samples of this study predate the infection). Cell type and time point are not known. This chain uses TRBV5-1 with TRBJ2-3, with 8 bases aligning to TRBD1. Here the CDR3 reads CASSSPSDRGITDTQYF. The CDR3 DNA reads TGCGCCAGCAGCTCCCCATCCGACAGGGGAATCACAGATACGCAGTATTTT. The complete variable domain, with remaining parts taken from reference TRBV5-1 and TRBJ2-3, reads KAGVTQTPRYLIKTRGQQVTLSCSPISGHRSVSWYQQTPGQGLQFLFEYFSETQRNKGNFPGRFSGRQFSNSRSEMNVSTLELGDSALYLCASSSPSDRGITDTQYFGPGTRLTVL.